This TCR beta chain was obtained from a study of T-cell reconstitution after alpha-beta-depleted transplantation in children. The study, taken as a whole, reports: The main origin of T-cell counts and diversity one year after transplant was newly produced T cells.

CDR3 size: 15 residues. V was clipped by 7 bases and J by 3 bases; unmatched bases: 11. Unique molecular identifiers were incorporated when the TCRbeta library was constructed. TCRdb re-derived calls from the PCR reads in MiXCR, one entry per CDR3 protein. The table includes about 58,000 distinct CDR3 sequences, 40% to 45% detected once. This clonotype has just a few counts. Its antigen remains unknown. The source material was PBMCs, mostly from graft donor cells, sampled 360 days after TCRalphabeta/CD19-depleted stem cell transplant. The receptor was isolated from a male patient younger than 18 who had a stem cell transplant for acute lymphoblastic leukemia, so the T cells may come from the graft donor. The V call is TRBV12-3 or TRBV12-4, the J call TRBJ2-7, with 8 bases that match TRBD2. The CDR3 is CASKLGLETLYEQYF. The CDR3 DNA reads as TGTGCCAGCAAACTGGGACTAGAGACTCTCTACGAGCAGTACTTC.